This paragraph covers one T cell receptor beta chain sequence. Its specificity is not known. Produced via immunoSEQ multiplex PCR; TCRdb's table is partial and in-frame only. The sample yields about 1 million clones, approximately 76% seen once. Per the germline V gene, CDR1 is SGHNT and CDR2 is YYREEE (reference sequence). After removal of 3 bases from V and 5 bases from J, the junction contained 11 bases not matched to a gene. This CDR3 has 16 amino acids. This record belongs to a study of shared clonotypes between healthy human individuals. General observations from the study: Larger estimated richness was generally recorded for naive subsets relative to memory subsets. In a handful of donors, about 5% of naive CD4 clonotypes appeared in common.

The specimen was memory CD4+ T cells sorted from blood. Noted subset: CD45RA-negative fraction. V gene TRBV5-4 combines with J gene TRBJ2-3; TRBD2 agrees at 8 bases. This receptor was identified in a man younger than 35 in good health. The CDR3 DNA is TGTGCCAGCAGCTCCCCTTCCGGGAGGGCCGGAGATACGCAGTATTTT. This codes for CASSSPSGRAGDTQYF.